The clone carrying this TCR beta chain was seen more than once but under ten times. The junction had 9 bases not matched to a gene; V was cut back by 5 bases and J by 8 bases. This CDR3 is 15 amino acids long. The V gene's germline CDR1 is LNHDA and CDR2 SQIVND (reference sequence). This entry belongs to a study of CD8+ T cells in alopecia areata. Following RNA extraction, reverse transcription yielded cDNA that acted as the sequencing template. Here immunoSEQ multiplex PCR was the method, and the copy in TCRdb shows in-frame clones only, minus some. The table includes approximately 99,000 clones, around 59% detected once.

The specimen sequenced was CD8+ T cells sorted from blood. The chain recombines TRBV19 with TRBJ1-4; 9 bases are a match to TRBD1. This receptor was identified in a human donor in good health. CDR3 residues: CASSLGQGGQEKLFF. The CDR3 nucleotides are TGTGCCAGTAGTCTGGGACAGGGCGGTCAGGAAAAACTGTTTTTT.